These T cell receptor beta chains were read from a single sample in a study of shared clonotypes between healthy human individuals. Using immunoSEQ multiplex PCR, the repertoire was profiled, and TCRdb retains in-frame clones only, with some absent. Seen here are about 96,000 clones, more than 45% observed once, and the top ten hold approximately 16%. The sample taken for sequencing was PBMCs. The receptors stem from a woman aged 40 to 49 in good health. Some clones in this sample may be carry-over from other donors' samples. Each CDR3 is given with its conserved first and last residue. The D gene is left open where the match is weak. Clone size is not always given. Where it is, it says once, few, many or a class for expanded clones.

d_call j_call clone_size v_call cdr3_nt cdr3_aa
. TRBJ1-5 many TRBV4-2 TGTGCCAGCAGCCAAGTAAAGGGGCGACCCCAGCATTTT CASSQVKGRPQHF
. TRBJ2-2 . TRBV11-2 TGTGCCAGCAGCTTAGGACAGATCGGGGAGCTGTTTTTT CASSLGQIGELFF
. TRBJ1-4 . TRBV4-2 TGTGCCAGCAGCCAAGCCCAGGGTGTCGGGGAAAAACTGTTTTTT CASSQAQGVGEKLFF
. TRBJ2-7 many TRBV7-2 TGTGCCCGGCGTTGGGAGCTTTGGGAGCAGTACTTC CARRWELWEQYF
. TRBJ1-3 . TRBV7-2 TGTGCCAGCAGCTTCACGGGGGCGCGGAGCTCTGGAAACACCATATATTTT CASSFTGARSSGNTIYF
. TRBJ1-1 few TRBV29-1 TGCAGCGTTGAAGAAAGGGTTCGAGAAGCTTTCTTT CSVEERVREAFF
. TRBJ1-1 . TRBV19 TGTGCCAGTAGTATCTTACATCGGGCAGCGAACACTGAAGCTTTCTTT CASSILHRAANTEAFF
TRBD1 TRBJ1-5 few TRBV6-5 TGTGCCAGCAGTGACACAGGGGCTCAGCCCCAGCATTTT CASSDTGAQPQHF
. TRBJ2-5 many TRBV30 TGTGCCTGGAGTGGGGGGAACCCCCAAGAGACCCAGTACTTC CAWSGGNPQETQYF
. TRBJ1-2 many TRBV28 TGTGCCAGCAGTTTCTTGGGTTATGGCTACACCTTC CASSFLGYGYTF
TRBD2 TRBJ2-6 few TRBV14 TGTGCCAGCAGCCAGGCCGGGGGGTTTGGGGCCAACGTCCTGACTTTC CASSQAGGFGANVLTF
TRBD1 TRBJ1-1 many TRBV9 TGTGCCAGCAGCCCATCCGGGGACAGCTACACTGAAGCTTTCTTT CASSPSGDSYTEAFF
TRBD1 TRBJ1-4 many TRBV2 TGTGCCAGCAGTTCGGGACAGGGCGAAGAAAAACTGTTTTTT CASSSGQGEEKLFF
. TRBJ1-2 many TRBV29-1 TGCAGCGTTGAAGTGGTACAGGCCTATGGCTACACCTTC CSVEVVQAYGYTF
. TRBJ2-7 many TRBV28 TGTGCCAGCAGTTTACTCCTCGAGCAGTACTTC CASSLLLEQYF
TRBD2 TRBJ2-7 . TRBV25-1 TGTGCCAGTCGCTGGGGGGGTTACGACGAGCAGTACTTC CASRWGGYDEQYF
. TRBJ2-2 . TRBV6-1 TGTGCCAGCAGTGAGATAAGAGGGCCCGGGGAGCTGTTTTTT CASSEIRGPGELFF
. TRBJ1-4 . TRBV5-1 TGCGCCAGCTCCCGGGGCACAGGTGACGAAAAACTGTTTTTT CASSRGTGDEKLFF
. TRBJ2-7 . TRBV5-1 TGCGCCAGCAGCTTGGCTGTTCCCCCCTACGAGCAGTACTTC CASSLAVPPYEQYF
. TRBJ2-7 . TRBV5-4 TGTGCCAGCAGCCCCGACAGGAACTACGAGCAGTACTTC CASSPDRNYEQYF
TRBD1 TRBJ2-2 few TRBV15 TGTGCCACCAGCAGGGACAGGGAGGTCGGGGAGCTGTTTTTT CATSRDREVGELFF
TRBD2 TRBJ2-7 many TRBV27 TGTGCCAGCAGTGGGTGGACTAGCGGGAGGGACTCCTACGAGCAGTACTTC CASSGWTSGRDSYEQYF
. TRBJ1-5 . TRBV4-1 TGCGCCAGCAGCCTTGGACACCAAGGCCAGCCCCAGCATTTT CASSLGHQGQPQHF
TRBD1 TRBJ2-3 few TRBV15 TGTGCCACCAGTCGGTCGCAGGGGGCCTACGATACGCAGTATTTT CATSRSQGAYDTQYF
TRBD2 TRBJ2-7 . TRBV5-6 TGTGCCAGCAGCTTGTGGACTAGCGGGAGAGATGAGCAGTACTTC CASSLWTSGRDEQYF
. TRBJ2-6 . TRBV27 TGTGCCAGCAGGTTGAGGGCAGGCGTTATTCCTGGGGCCAACGTCCTGACTTTC CASRLRAGVIPGANVLTF
. TRBJ2-3 many TRBV6-6 TGTGCCAGCAGTTCCCATTCCGATCGCACAGATACGCAGTATTTT CASSSHSDRTDTQYF
TRBD2 TRBJ2-1 many TRBV11-2 TGTGCCAGCAGCTCCTCAGCGGGAGGTTTGGATGAGCAGTTCTTC CASSSSAGGLDEQFF
. TRBJ1-2 . TRBV7-2 TGTGCCAGCAGCCCCCGCCCAGGGTCTAGCTATGGCTACACCTTC CASSPRPGSSYGYTF
. TRBJ1-2 . TRBV7-9 TGTGCCAGCAGTTATCCGGGCGGCAGGGTAGTTGGCTACACCTTC CASSYPGGRVVGYTF
TRBD2 TRBJ2-7 few TRBV28 TGTGCCAGCAGTCCCCGGACTAGCGGGAGCGAGCAGTACTTC CASSPRTSGSEQYF
. TRBJ2-3 . TRBV5-1 TGCGCCAGCCACAGAGGGGGGTCCACAGATACGCAGTATTTT CASHRGGSTDTQYF
. TRBJ1-1 . TRBV19 TGTGCCAGTAGTATAGGAGGCAGGGGCGTCGCCACTGAAGCTTTCTTT CASSIGGRGVATEAFF
. TRBJ1-5 . TRBV5-5 TGTGCCAGCAAATCCATTTCCGCAGATACGCAGCATTTT CASKSISADTQHF
. TRBJ2-1 . TRBV18 TGTGCCAGCTCACCATCTAGCTGGAGCTCCTACAATGAGCAGTTCTTC CASSPSSWSSYNEQFF
. TRBJ2-5 few TRBV2 TGTGCCAGCAGTGAATACGGAGAGACCCAGTACTTC CASSEYGETQYF
. TRBJ2-5 . TRBV15 TGTGCCACCAGCAGAGATCGCCCCCCCCGGATGATACAAGAGACCCAGTACTTC CATSRDRPPRMIQETQYF
. TRBJ2-7 . TRBV15 TGTGCCACCAGGTTAGACATAACCTACGAGCAGTACTTC CATRLDITYEQYF